This T cell receptor (beta chain) was identified in a study of T-cell reconstitution after alpha-beta-depleted transplantation in children. Unique molecular identifiers tagged the TCRbeta library. MiXCR, run by TCRdb on the PCR reads, gives a single entry per CDR3 protein. Of hundreds of thousands of distinct CDR3 sequences detected, roughly 17% appear once; the ten largest clones hold 1.1%. V shed 8 bases and J shed 0 bases, with 12 bases lying between them. CDR1 is LNHNV and CDR2 is YYDKDF in the germline V gene (reference sequence). The CDR3 extends over 14 amino acids. The TCR was taken from a human donor who donated a stem cell graft to a child with acute myeloid leukemia. Material: PBMCs from the stem cell graft donor, obtained from the stem cell graft. V gene TRBV15 combines with J gene TRBJ2-3, with D maybe TRBD2 (6 bases). Written as DNA, the CDR3 is TGTGCCACCCGCGGCGCGGGGAGCACAGATACGCAGTATTTT. Translated, it gives CATRGAGSTDTQYF.